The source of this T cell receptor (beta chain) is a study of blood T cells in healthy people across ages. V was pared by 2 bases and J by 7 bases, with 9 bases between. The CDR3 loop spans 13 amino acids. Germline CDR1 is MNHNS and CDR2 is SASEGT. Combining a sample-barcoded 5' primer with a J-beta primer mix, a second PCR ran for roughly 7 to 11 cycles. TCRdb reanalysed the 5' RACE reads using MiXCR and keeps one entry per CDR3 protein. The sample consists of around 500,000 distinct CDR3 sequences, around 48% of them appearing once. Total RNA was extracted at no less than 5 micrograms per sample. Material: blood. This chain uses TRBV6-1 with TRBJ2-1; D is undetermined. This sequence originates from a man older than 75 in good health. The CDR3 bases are TGTGCCAGCAGTGAACTGGGTGTGAATGAGCAGTTCTTC. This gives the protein CASSELGVNEQFF.